These 13 T cell receptor beta chains were all obtained from the same sample, sequenced in a study of cytomegalovirus exposure and HLA in healthy donors. The PCR ran on 60 Vbeta and 13 Jbeta primers. Assay: immunoSEQ multiplex PCR; the TCRdb copy retains only in-frame clones and omits some. The data hold about 170,000 clones, with roughly 80% observed a single time. Sequencing used PBMCs. The receptor set was obtained from a young woman in good health and CMV-seronegative.

This clone was detected a few times. This rearrangement joins TRBV6-1 to TRBJ1-4; D is possibly TRBD1 (5 bases). Germline CDR1 and CDR2: MNHNS and SASEGT. This CDR3 comprises 14 residues. Deletions cut 0 bases from V and 6 bases from J, with 8 bases between. In DNA, the CDR3 is TGTGCCAGCAGTGAAGCGGAGGGACATGAAAAACTGTTTTTT. Translation gives CASSEAEGHEKLFF.

The chain has TRBV6-5 and TRBJ2-1; 8 bases match TRBD2. The CDR3 runs to 13 residues. Germline lookup yields CDR1 MNHEY and CDR2 SVGAGI. V was pared by 10 bases and J by 13 bases, with 15 bases of the junction left unmatched. CDR3 DNA sequence: TGTGCCACCCTTCCGGGTAGCGGGACGCGACAGTTCTTC. Protein product: CATLPGSGTRQFF.

The rearrangement links TRBV28 to TRBJ2-5, with TRBD2 matching over 8 bases. The J call could be wrong; TRBJ2-7 is a better fit for the DNA end. From germline, CDR1 is MDHEN and CDR2 SYDVKM. The CDR3 loop spans 14 amino acids. The DNA of the CDR3 is TGTGCCAGCAGCCAAGCGGGAGTTTTCAACGAGCAGTACTTC. This translates into CASSQAGVFNEQYF.

This chain uses TRBV7-9 with TRBJ2-3; the D gene is possibly TRBD2 (5 bases). Germline values: CDR1 SEHNR, CDR2 FQNEAQ (reference sequence). Trimming took 5 bases from V and 0 from J, leaving 18 bases between them. CDR3 length equals 17 residues. This CDR3 is CASSPHEGGGSTDTQYF. The CDR3 DNA reads as TGTGCCAGCAGCCCCCACGAGGGTGGCGGCAGCACAGATACGCAGTATTTT.

In nucleotides, the CDR3 is TGTGCCAGCACCCTAACGACAGGGGGTAACAACGAGCAGTACTTC. Protein: CASTLTTGGNNEQYF. This sequence joins TRBV2 and TRBJ2-7, with TRBD1 matching over 9 bases. Germline assignment: CDR1 SNHLY and CDR2 FYNNEI. This CDR3 is 15 amino acids long. V was clipped by 7 bases and J by 5 bases; unmatched bases: 12.

The chain employs TRBV2 and TRBJ1-3; 8 bases agree with TRBD1. The V segment lost 1 base and the J segment 4 bases; nucleotides outside the gene matches: 6. The CDR3 consists of 16 residues. The germline gives CDR1 SNHLY, CDR2 FYNNEI. CDR3 in DNA: TGTGCCAGCAGTGAAGGGGGCAGGGGGCGAGGAAACACCATATATTTT. It yields the protein CASSEGGRGRGNTIYF.

The chain employs TRBV7-9 and TRBJ1-4, with TRBD1 identical over 7 bases. The length of the CDR3 is 15 residues. In germline, CDR1 is SEHNR, CDR2 FQNEAQ (reference sequence). Unmatched junction bases numbered 8, after V lost 6 bases and J lost 4 bases. The CDR3 region is CASRDQGEDNEKLFF. DNA for the CDR3: TGTGCCAGCAGGGATCAGGGGGAAGATAATGAAAAACTGTTTTTT.

The J gene is TRBJ2-2, the V gene TRBV9; 7 bases fit TRBD2. Looked up from germline, CDR1 is SGDLS and CDR2 is YYNGEE. The CDR3 has 17 amino acids. Losses at the gene ends were 0 bases for V and 1 base for J; bases not matched to a gene: 6. This chain's CDR3 is CASSVVLSGVNTGELFF. As DNA, the CDR3 is TGTGCCAGCAGCGTAGTATTGAGCGGGGTGAACACCGGGGAGCTGTTTTTT.

V is TRBV11-2 and J is TRBJ2-3; 7 bases are shared with TRBD2. Germline trimming cut 0 bases from V and 2 bases from J; bases unmatched to any gene: 5. The CDR3 consists of 16 residues. Germline V gives CDR1 SGHAT, CDR2 FQNNGV. The CDR3 nucleotides read TGTGCCAGCAGCTTAGAAAAGGGACTATTCACAGATACGCAGTATTTT. Its translation is CASSLEKGLFTDTQYF.

The chain recombines TRBV7-8 with TRBJ2-7, with 7 nucleotides matching TRBD1. From germline, CDR1 is SGHVS and CDR2 FQNEAQ. CDR3 length equals 17 residues. With V trimmed by 4 bases and J by 3 bases, 15 bases remained unmatched. The CDR3 DNA is TGTGCCAGCAGCTCGCCTCGGACAGGTACGAGTGACTACGAGCAGTACTTC. It specifies CASSSPRTGTSDYEQYF.

A few counts support this clone. The chain combines TRBV27 with TRBJ2-7, with D possibly TRBD2 on 7 matching bases. The CDR3 is made up of 12 amino acids. Per the germline V gene, CDR1 is MNHEY and CDR2 is SMNVEV (reference sequence). Trimming cost V 8 bases and J 7 bases, with 15 bases left between them. CDR3 sequence: CASRPRGAEQYF. In nucleotides, the CDR3 is TGTGCCAGCCGCCCTCGGGGGGCAGAGCAGTACTTC.

This chain links TRBV7-9 with TRBJ2-6, with D unresolved. V was clipped by 2 bases and J by 1 base, with 9 bases between them. The CDR3 contains 16 residues. CDR1 SEHNR and CDR2 FQNEAQ come from the germline V gene (reference sequence). CDR3 sequence: CASSLTGGSGANVLTF. In DNA form, the CDR3 reads TGTGCCAGCAGCTTAACGGGTGGGTCTGGGGCCAACGTCCTGACTTTC.

This sequence joins TRBV15 and TRBJ2-1; 7 bases agree with TRBD1. Germline trimming cut 4 bases from V and 7 bases from J; bases unmatched to any gene: 19. Germline loops: CDR1 LNHNV, CDR2 YYDKDF (reference sequence). The CDR3 is made up of 18 amino acids. The chain's CDR3 is CATSKRLQGTLTGNEQFF. DNA of the CDR3: TGTGCCACCAGCAAGAGATTACAGGGGACCCTTACGGGGAATGAGCAGTTCTTC.